What follows are 21 T cell receptor beta chains derived from one specimen sequenced in a study of T-cell memory formation after mild COVID-19 (dated by TCRdb to about 2021). Receptors were amplified or captured by 5' RACE. Reads for this sample came from an Illumina NovaSeq 6000. TCRdb applied fastp at Q25 and MiXCR to the public reads, then kept only in-frame beta chains. Every entry covers one CDR3 protein and lists the most common genes and DNA from its rows. This sample gives 350,000 to 500,000 distinct CDR3 sequences in total; 20% to 30% of them show up just once. The biggest ten clones account for around 13% of the sample. What was sequenced was PBMCs or a T cell subset sorted from them (not recorded which). The receptor set was obtained from an adult woman who had mild COVID-19 (a few samples of this study predate the infection). The sample titles of this study are shuffled in the database, so cell type and time point are left out; the donor was told from shared clones.

J is TRBJ1-1 and V is TRBV29-1, with D possibly being TRBD1 (6 bases). The germline CDR1 and CDR2 sequences are SQVTM and ANQGSEA. V gave up 6 bases and J gave up 3 bases, with 20 bases separating them. The CDR3 covers 15 residues. This CDR3 reads CSVALLTGSDTEAFF. The CDR3 DNA sequence: TGCAGCGTCGCGCTCCTTACAGGGAGTGACACTGAAGCTTTCTTT.

V usage is TRBV6-5 and J usage is TRBJ1-4, with TRBD1 identical over 9 bases. This CDR3 spans 16 amino acids. Germline trimming cut 7 bases from V and 8 bases from J; bases unmatched to any gene: 14. Germline assignment: CDR1 MNHEY and CDR2 SVGAGI. The CDR3 DNA is TGTGCCAGCAAGGGGGTAGGGACAGGGAGGAGAGAAAAACTGTTTTTT. It encodes CASKGVGTGRREKLFF.

The chain recombines TRBV29-1 with TRBJ2-1, with TRBD2 matching over 7 bases. This CDR3 has 14 residues. Looked up from germline, CDR1 is SQVTM and CDR2 is ANQGSEA. V lost 1 base and J lost 4; bases outside the gene matches: 4. The chain's CDR3 is CSVEGDGRYNEQFF. CDR3 bases: TGCAGCGTTGAAGGGGACGGGAGGTACAATGAGCAGTTCTTC.

Only a few counts were recorded for this clonotype. The chain recombines TRBV7-9 with TRBJ1-2, with D perhaps TRBD1 (6 bases). Trimming took 0 bases from V and 6 from J, leaving 8 bases between them. Germline V gene sequence: CDR1 SEHNR, CDR2 FQNEAQ (reference sequence). The CDR3 is 13 amino acids. The CDR3 loop reads CASSLAGQNGYTF. CDR3 nucleotides: TGTGCCAGCAGCTTAGCCGGACAGAATGGCTACACCTTC.

This clonotype has just a few counts. The chain joins TRBV5-1 to TRBJ2-1; the D call may be TRBD1 or TRBD2 (6 bases each). Trimming removed 4 bases from V and 3 bases from J, with 17 bases in between. The CDR3 is 16 residues long. Germline V gives CDR1 SGHRS, CDR2 YFSETQ. The chain's CDR3 is CASSPSGASIYNEQFF. The CDR3 nucleotides read TGCGCCAGCAGCCCATCGGGGGCGAGTATCTACAATGAGCAGTTCTTC.

The table lists this clonotype with a few counts. The V call is TRBV19, the J call TRBJ1-1; D may be TRBD1 (5 bases). The CDR3 consists of 12 residues. Germline-derived CDR1 and CDR2 are LNHDA and SQIVND (reference sequence). V was pared by 7 bases and J by 3 bases, with 9 bases between. The CDR3 region is CASTQGHTEAFF. CDR3 nucleotides: TGTGCCAGTACCCAGGGTCACACTGAAGCTTTCTTT.

J is TRBJ1-4 and V is TRBV6-5; 8 positions agree with TRBD1. V dropped 2 bases and J dropped 8; count of bases not matched to a gene: 4. The CDR3 length is 14 residues. Germline values: CDR1 MNHEY, CDR2 SVGAGI. The CDR3 loop reads CASSYRTGREKLFF. CDR3 bases: TGTGCCAGCAGTTACAGGACAGGGAGGGAAAAACTGTTTTTT.

This clonotype appeared a few times. V usage is TRBV13 and J usage is TRBJ2-1; D remains unclear. The length of the CDR3 is 13 residues. The V gene lost 1 base and the J gene lost 9 bases, with 10 bases spanning the gap. The germline CDR1 and CDR2 sequences are PRHDT and FYEKMQ (reference sequence). CDR3 in amino acids: CASSLERSLEQFF. In DNA form, the CDR3 reads TGTGCCAGCAGCTTAGAGAGGTCGCTTGAGCAGTTCTTC.

V usage is TRBV9 and J usage is TRBJ2-1, with 8 bases matching TRBD2. Germline CDR1 SGDLS, CDR2 YYNGEE. This CDR3 region has 16 residues. V shed 2 bases, J shed 6 bases, and the junction held 10 bases outside the gene matches. CDR3 amino acids: CASSVQTSVGSNEQFF. CDR3 nucleotide sequence: TGTGCCAGCAGCGTCCAGACTAGCGTGGGAAGCAATGAGCAGTTCTTC.

This clonotype showed up just a few times. The chain joins TRBV5-1 to TRBJ1-2, with 9 bases that match TRBD1. The trim removed 6 bases at V and 6 bases at J, leaving 6 bases unmatched. Per the germline V gene, CDR1 is SGHRS and CDR2 is YFSETQ. There are 13 residues in the CDR3. CDR3 in amino acids: CASTSGTGHGYTF. Written as DNA, the CDR3 is TGCGCCAGCACCTCGGGGACAGGGCATGGCTACACCTTC. The full variable domain, completed using reference TRBV5-1 and TRBJ1-2, is KAGVTQTPRYLIKTRGQQVTLSCSPISGHRSVSWYQQTPGQGLQFLFEYFSETQRNKGNFPGRFSGRQFSNSRSEMNVSTLELGDSALYLCASTSGTGHGYTFGSGTRLTVV.

The chain joins TRBV19 to TRBJ1-2; D is possibly TRBD1 (5 bases). The CDR3 spans 16 residues. Between the trimmed V and J ends, which lost 5 bases and 4 bases, there was a span of 20 bases. Germline CDR1 LNHDA, CDR2 SQIVND (reference sequence). CDR3 DNA sequence: TGTGCCAGTAGTGGTGCCCGCGACAGATTCTTCTATGGCTACACCTTC. Protein sequence: CASSGARDRFFYGYTF.

In this sample, this clonotype turned up a few times. The rearrangement joins TRBV12-3 or TRBV12-4 to TRBJ2-3; 7 nucleotides agree with TRBD2. Unmatched junction bases numbered 13, after V lost 4 bases and J lost 6 bases. This CDR3 has 16 residues. CDR3 in DNA: TGTGCCAGCAGTTCACCATTCTTTTTGGGGGGGGATACGCAGTATTTT. Amino acids: CASSSPFFLGGDTQYF.

The chain uses TRBV24-1 and TRBJ2-6, with D perhaps TRBD2 (5 bases). Trimming removed 0 bases from V and 1 base from J, with 6 bases in between. Per the germline V gene, CDR1 is KGHDR and CDR2 is SFDVKD. The CDR3 extends over 16 amino acids. In DNA, the CDR3 is TGTGCCACCAGTGATTTGGAGGGTTCTGGGGCCAACGTCCTGACTTTC. It codes for CATSDLEGSGANVLTF.

The chain links TRBV5-1 to TRBJ2-1; perhaps TRBD1 as D (6 bases). The V end was cut by 4 bases, the J end by 1 base, with 21 bases between. Germline CDR1 SGHRS, CDR2 YFSETQ. The CDR3 contains 18 residues. This chain's CDR3 is CASSPSRGRGLSYNEQFF. Here the CDR3 DNA reads TGCGCCAGCAGCCCCTCCCGGGGTAGGGGGTTGTCCTACAATGAGCAGTTCTTC.

V is TRBV2 and J is TRBJ2-3; D is perhaps TRBD2 (7 bases). The germline V gene encodes CDR1 SNHLY and CDR2 FYNNEI. V lost 3 bases and J 2 bases, leaving 12 bases between the germline ends. The CDR3 extends over 15 amino acids. DNA for the CDR3: TGTGCCAGCAGTGACGAGGGGGGGCCCACAGATACGCAGTATTTT. Encoded protein: CASSDEGGPTDTQYF.

The sample holds a few counts of this clonotype. The chain uses TRBV12-3 or TRBV12-4 and TRBJ1-5; no reliable D call. CDR3 length equals 15 residues. Trimming took 4 bases from V and 9 from J, leaving 19 bases between them. The CDR3 sequence is CASSSHSGPGRPQHF. CDR3 nucleotide sequence: TGTGCCAGCAGTTCACACAGTGGCCCCGGGAGGCCCCAGCATTTT.

This clonotype was seen at least ten times. CDR3 bases: TGTGCCAGCAGTGAGCAGGGTTTCTCCTACGAGCAGTACTTC. It translates to CASSEQGFSYEQYF. This chain uses TRBV2 with TRBJ2-7; tentatively, D is TRBD1 (5 bases). Germline CDR1 SNHLY, CDR2 FYNNEI. The CDR3 is 14 residues long. Trimming took off 3 bases at V and 0 bases at J, with 9 bases between the two ends.

The chain couples TRBV5-5 to TRBJ2-7; 9 nucleotides match TRBD1. V was pared by 5 bases and J by 2 bases, with 8 bases of the junction left unmatched. Per the germline V gene, CDR1 is SGHKS and CDR2 is YYEKEE (reference sequence). This CDR3 has 15 amino acids. Written as DNA, the CDR3 is TGTGCCAGCAGGCGGGACAGGGCGTTTGCCTACGAGCAGTACTTC. Translating it yields CASRRDRAFAYEQYF.

The J gene is TRBJ2-1, the V gene TRBV2; 8 positions match TRBD2. The ends lost 6 bases at V and 7 bases at J; junction bases unmatched: 5. There are 13 residues in the CDR3. The germline gives CDR1 SNHLY, CDR2 FYNNEI. For the CDR3, the DNA is TGTGCCAGCAGGCGGGGGGCAGGTAATGAGCAGTTCTTC. Translating gives CASRRGAGNEQFF.

The chain carries TRBV6-5 and TRBJ2-7; possibly TRBD1 for D (6 bases). Germline CDR1 MNHEY, CDR2 SVGAGI. Trimming removed 5 bases from V and 2 bases from J, with 13 bases in between. This CDR3 is built from 14 residues. The CDR3 region is CASSPGTQTYEQYF. The CDR3 coding sequence is TGTGCCAGCAGTCCCGGGACACAGACCTACGAGCAGTACTTC.

The rearrangement links TRBV7-2 to TRBJ1-6; TRBD1 might be the D (5 bases). V was shortened by 11 bases and J by 8 bases, with 13 bases between the two germline ends. The germline CDR1 and CDR2 sequences are SGHTA and FQGNSA. The CDR3 is made up of 12 amino acids. The CDR3 sequence: CAVGAQYSPLHF. The CDR3 nucleotides read TGTGCCGTAGGGGCACAGTATTCACCCCTCCACTTT.